The 13 T cell receptor beta chains below were found in one sample sequenced in a study of blood T cell repertoires in COVID-19. Only in-frame clones appear in the TCRdb table, and some are missing; sequencing was by immunoSEQ multiplex PCR. The sample lists approximately 140,000 clones; over 70% were seen once. The specimen was PBMCs or T cells enriched from blood (not recorded which). The receptors were sampled from a man aged 45-65 years in a cohort exposed to, infected with or recovered from COVID-19 (not recorded which).

V is TRBV5-1 and J is TRBJ1-2, with 9 bases that match TRBD1. Germline loops: CDR1 SGHRS, CDR2 YFSETQ. CDR3 length equals 17 residues. Trimming cost V 1 base and J 4 bases; bases outside gene matches: 11. The DNA for the CDR3 is TGCGCCAGCAGCTTGTTGGGACAGGGCGCGATGATCTATGGCTACACCTTC. It specifies CASSLLGQGAMIYGYTF.

V gene TRBV5-1 combines with J gene TRBJ1-2; TRBD1 might be the D (5 bases). Germline loops: CDR1 SGHRS, CDR2 YFSETQ. The V gene lost 4 bases and the J gene lost 0 bases, with 10 bases spanning the gap. The CDR3 extends over 14 amino acids. The CDR3 coding sequence is TGCGCCAGCAGCACGGCGGGGCCTAACTATGGCTACACCTTC. Its protein product is CASSTAGPNYGYTF.

V and J are TRBV7-9 and TRBJ2-1; D is unclear. V was pared by 6 bases and J by 2 bases, with 14 bases between. CDR1 SEHNR and CDR2 FQNEAQ come from the germline V gene (reference sequence). CDR3 length: 15 residues. The CDR3: CASRKDWWTYNEQFF. The DNA of the CDR3 is TGTGCCAGCAGAAAAGACTGGTGGACCTACAATGAGCAGTTCTTC.

Points on this clone: This CDR3 is also generated by other DNA sequences in the sample. The chain has TRBV7-6 and TRBJ2-3; 9 positions agree with TRBD1. CDR3 length: 16 residues. Looked up from germline, CDR1 is SGHVS and CDR2 is FNYEAQ. V was clipped by 6 bases and J by 3 bases; unmatched bases: 10. The CDR3 here is CASSLTGQGGTDTQYF. In DNA form, the CDR3 reads TGTGCCAGCAGTCTGACGGGACAGGGAGGTACAGATACGCAGTATTTT.

This clone was detected ten times or more. The chain recombines TRBV3-1 (or the pseudogene TRBV3-2) with TRBJ2-7; D is unresolved. This CDR3 region has 12 residues. The V gene lost 3 bases and the J gene lost 0 bases, with 3 bases spanning the gap. Germline V gives CDR1 LGHDT, CDR2 YNNKEL (reference sequence). The CDR3 region is CASSQSSYEQYF. CDR3 coding DNA: TGTGCCAGCAGCCAGAGCTCCTACGAGCAGTACTTC.

The chain is built from TRBV6-2 or TRBV6-3 and TRBJ2-1; 10 bases line up with TRBD2. V lost 0 bases to trimming and J lost 0 bases; unmatched junction nucleotides: 11. Germline assignment: CDR1 MNHEY and CDR2 SVGEGT. The CDR3 sequence is 20 residues long. As DNA, the CDR3 is TGTGCCAGCAGTTACTCGGCTAGCGGGAGTTCTAAGAGCTCCTACAATGAGCAGTTCTTC. Translated, it gives CASSYSASGSSKSSYNEQFF.

This sequence joins TRBV7-9 and TRBJ2-5; 11 bases agree with TRBD2. This CDR3 spans 15 amino acids. V was pared by 3 bases and J by 9 bases, with 9 bases of the junction left unmatched. CDR1 and CDR2 (germline): SEHNR, FQNEAQ (reference sequence). In DNA form, the CDR3 reads TGTGCCAGCAGCTTGGAGGAACTAGCGGGGGAGGCCCAGTACTTC. Translating it yields CASSLEELAGEAQYF.

V and J are TRBV10-3 and TRBJ1-1, with D unresolved. The germline V gene encodes CDR1 ENHRY and CDR2 SYGVKD. The CDR3 extends over 16 amino acids. V shed 6 bases and J shed 0 bases, with 17 bases lying between them. In nucleotides, the CDR3 is TGTGCCATCAGGTCGACAAACCCAGAGATGAACACTGAAGCTTTCTTT. It is translated as CAIRSTNPEMNTEAFF.

CDR3 coding DNA: TGTGCCAGCGGCTCCAGCGGGAGGGCCGCTGAGCAGTTCTTC. It encodes CASGSSGRAAEQFF. V is TRBV28 and J is TRBJ2-1; 10 bases match TRBD2. Germline CDR1 reads MDHEN; CDR2 reads SYDVKM. This CDR3 is 14 amino acids long. V lost 8 bases, J lost 9 bases, and 10 bases stayed unmatched.

This clone was counted only a few times. The CDR3 reads CSVSMRVRSTEAFF. The DNA of the CDR3 is TGCAGCGTTAGTATGAGGGTTCGGAGCACTGAAGCTTTCTTT. The chain is built from TRBV29-1 and TRBJ1-1; no clear D gene. Germline CDR1 reads SQVTM; CDR2 reads ANQGSEA. The V gene lost 5 bases and the J gene lost 4 bases, with 17 bases spanning the gap. The CDR3 length is 14 residues.

This rearrangement joins TRBV13 to TRBJ1-3; the D gene is possibly TRBD1 (5 bases). Between the trimmed V and J ends, which lost 3 bases and 6 bases, there was a span of 12 bases. CDR1 is PRHDT and CDR2 is FYEKMQ in the germline V gene (reference sequence). The CDR3 spans 14 residues. CDR3 region: CASSFQGSSNTIYF. CDR3 DNA sequence: TGTGCCAGCAGCTTTCAGGGATCTTCAAACACCATATATTTT.

This sequence joins TRBV5-6 and TRBJ2-4; D gene ambiguous. Germline V gene lookup returns CDR1 SGHDT and CDR2 YYEEEE. Deletions cut 0 bases from V and 0 bases from J, with 4 bases between. The CDR3 runs to 14 residues. In DNA, the CDR3 is TGTGCCAGCAGCTTGGAGCTAGCCAAAAACATTCAGTACTTC. It specifies CASSLELAKNIQYF.

This clone appeared a single time. The chain joins TRBV10-1 to TRBJ2-1; TRBD2 matches 8 bases. The germline V gene encodes CDR1 WNHNN and CDR2 SYGVQD (reference sequence). CDR3 length: 12 amino acids. V lost 3 bases to trimming and J lost 13 bases; unmatched junction nucleotides: 5. This CDR3 is CASSDGGARQFF. The CDR3 coding sequence is TGCGCCAGCAGTGACGGGGGGGCCCGACAGTTCTTC.